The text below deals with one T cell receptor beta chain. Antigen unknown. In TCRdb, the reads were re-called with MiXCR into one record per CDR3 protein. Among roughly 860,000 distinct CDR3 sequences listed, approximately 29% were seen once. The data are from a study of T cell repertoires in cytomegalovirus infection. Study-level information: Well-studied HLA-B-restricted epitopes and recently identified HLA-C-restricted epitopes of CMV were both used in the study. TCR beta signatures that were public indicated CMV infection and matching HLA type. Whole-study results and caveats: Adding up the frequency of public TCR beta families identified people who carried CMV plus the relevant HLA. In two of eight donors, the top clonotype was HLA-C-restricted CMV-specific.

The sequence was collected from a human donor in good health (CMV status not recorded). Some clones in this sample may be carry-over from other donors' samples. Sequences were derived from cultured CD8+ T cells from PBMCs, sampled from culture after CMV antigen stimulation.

CDR3 in amino acids: CASSQSTGLNTEAFF. DNA of the CDR3: TGTGCCAGCAGCCAATCAACAGGTTTGAACACTGAAGCTTTCTTT. The rearrangement uses TRBV6-2 or TRBV6-3 and TRBJ1-1, with D maybe TRBD1 (5 bases). CDR3 length equals 15 residues. Germline CDR1 MNHEY, CDR2 SVGEGT. Trimming pared 6 bases from V and 0 bases from J, leaving 14 bases between.